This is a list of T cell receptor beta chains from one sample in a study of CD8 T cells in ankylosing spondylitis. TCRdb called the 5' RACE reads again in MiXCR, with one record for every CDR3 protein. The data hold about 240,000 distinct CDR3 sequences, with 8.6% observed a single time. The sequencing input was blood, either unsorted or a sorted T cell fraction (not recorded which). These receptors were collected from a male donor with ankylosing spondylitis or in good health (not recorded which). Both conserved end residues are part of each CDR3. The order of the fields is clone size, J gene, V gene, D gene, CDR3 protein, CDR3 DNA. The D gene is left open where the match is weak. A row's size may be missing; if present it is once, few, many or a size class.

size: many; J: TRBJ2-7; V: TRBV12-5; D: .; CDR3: CASGRSQGLGEQYF; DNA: TGTGCTAGTGGCCGATCACAGGGATTGGGGGAGCAGTACTTC
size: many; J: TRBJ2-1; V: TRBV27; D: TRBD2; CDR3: CASKNWAGGDNEQFF; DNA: TGTGCCAGCAAAAACTGGGCGGGAGGTGACAATGAGCAGTTCTTC
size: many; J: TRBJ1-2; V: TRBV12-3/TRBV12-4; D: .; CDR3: CASISTGGGYTF; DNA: TGTGCCAGCATCTCGACTGGAGGAGGCTACACCTTC
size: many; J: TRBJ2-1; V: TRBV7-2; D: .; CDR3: CASSSTESSYNEQFF; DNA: TGTGCCAGCAGCTCGACCGAAAGCTCCTACAATGAGCAGTTCTTC
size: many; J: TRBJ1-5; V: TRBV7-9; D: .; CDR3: CASAEGLNQPQHF; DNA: TGTGCCAGCGCCGAGGGCCTTAATCAGCCCCAGCATTTT
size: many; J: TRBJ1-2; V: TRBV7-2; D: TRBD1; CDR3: CASSPRQGALGYTF; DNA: TGTGCCAGCAGCCCCCGACAGGGTGCTCTTGGCTACACCTTC
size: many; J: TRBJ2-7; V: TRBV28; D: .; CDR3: CASSTATYEQYF; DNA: TGTGCCAGCAGCACTGCAACCTACGAGCAGTACTTC
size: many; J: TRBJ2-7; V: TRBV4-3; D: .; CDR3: CASSQEVPSYEQYF; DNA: TGCGCCAGCAGCCAAGAAGTCCCATCCTACGAGCAGTACTTC
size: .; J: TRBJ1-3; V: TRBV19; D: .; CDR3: CASTRGAPGNTIYF; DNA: TGTGCCAGTACGCGTGGTGCCCCGGGAAACACCATATATTTT
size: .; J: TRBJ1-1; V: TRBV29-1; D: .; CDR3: CSVVIGRRFLGAFF; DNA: TGCAGCGTTGTTATAGGGAGAAGATTTTTGGGAGCTTTCTTT
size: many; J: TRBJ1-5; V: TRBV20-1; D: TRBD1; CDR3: CSARGGQGTGPQHF; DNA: TGCAGTGCTAGAGGGGGACAGGGCACCGGGCCCCAGCATTTT
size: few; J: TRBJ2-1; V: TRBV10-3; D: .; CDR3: CAIMGQDYNEQFF; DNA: TGTGCCATCATGGGGCAGGACTACAATGAGCAGTTCTTC
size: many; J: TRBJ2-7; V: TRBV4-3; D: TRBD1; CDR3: CASSPGQGTYEQYF; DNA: TGTGCCAGCAGTCCGGGACAGGGGACCTACGAGCAGTACTTC
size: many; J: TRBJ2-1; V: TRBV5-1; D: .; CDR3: CASSLDSTSNEQFF; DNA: TGCGCCAGCAGCTTGGATTCGACCTCCAATGAGCAGTTCTTC
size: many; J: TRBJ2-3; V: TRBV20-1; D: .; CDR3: CSARGLLLGTDTQYF; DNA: TGCAGTGCTAGGGGGCTCCTCTTGGGCACAGATACGCAGTATTTT
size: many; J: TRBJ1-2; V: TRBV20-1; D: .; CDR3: CSATTGGPYGYTF; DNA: TGCAGTGCTACTACCGGGGGCCCCTATGGCTACACCTTC
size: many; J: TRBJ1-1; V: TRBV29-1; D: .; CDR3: CSVESLGGEAFF; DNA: TGCAGCGTTGAAAGTTTAGGAGGTGAAGCTTTCTTT
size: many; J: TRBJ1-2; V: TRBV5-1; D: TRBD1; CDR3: CASSSTGTGPGYTF; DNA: TGCGCCAGCAGCTCCACCGGGACAGGGCCCGGCTACACCTTC
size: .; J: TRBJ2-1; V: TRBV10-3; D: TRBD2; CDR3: CAISDVISGSDEQFF; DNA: TGTGCCATCAGTGATGTCATTAGCGGGAGTGATGAGCAGTTCTTC
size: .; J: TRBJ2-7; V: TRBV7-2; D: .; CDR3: CASSLEGSGRYEQYF; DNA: TGTGCCAGCAGCTTAGAGGGGTCGGGCCGCTACGAGCAGTACTTC
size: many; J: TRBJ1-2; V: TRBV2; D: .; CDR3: CASTGGANYGYTF; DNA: TGTGCCAGCACGGGAGGAGCAAACTATGGCTACACCTTC
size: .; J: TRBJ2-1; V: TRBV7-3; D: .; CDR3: CACCLVLRGPGAQGTGQFF; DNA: TGTGCCTGCTGTTTGGTTTTAAGGGGTCCGGGGGCGCAGGGTACAGGGCAGTTCTTC
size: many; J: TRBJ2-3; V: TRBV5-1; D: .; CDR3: CASSLPSPGGTDTQYF; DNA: TGCGCCAGCAGCTTGCCTTCACCGGGAGGCACAGATACGCAGTATTTT
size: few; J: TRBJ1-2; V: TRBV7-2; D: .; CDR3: CASSLDTGRNYGYTF; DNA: TGTGCCAGCAGCTTAGATACAGGGCGCAACTATGGCTACACCTTC
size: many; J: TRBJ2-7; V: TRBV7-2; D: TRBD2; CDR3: CASSSLAGGAYEQYF; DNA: TGTGCCAGCAGCTCACTAGCGGGAGGGGCTTACGAGCAGTACTTC
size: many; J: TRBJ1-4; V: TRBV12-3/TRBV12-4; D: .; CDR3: CASGPRAYATNEKLFF; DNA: TGTGCCAGCGGACCTAGGGCGTATGCAACTAATGAAAAACTGTTTTTT
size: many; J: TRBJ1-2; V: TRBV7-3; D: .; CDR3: CASSLDGGDYGYTF; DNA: TGTGCCAGCAGCTTAGACGGGGGCGACTATGGCTACACCTTC
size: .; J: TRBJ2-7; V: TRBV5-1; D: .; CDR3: CASSETGAYEQYF; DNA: TGCGCCAGCAGCGAGACGGGGGCCTACGAGCAGTACTTC
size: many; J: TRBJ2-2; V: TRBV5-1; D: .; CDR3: CASSLATTGELFF; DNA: TGCGCCAGCAGCTTGGCTACCACCGGGGAGCTGTTTTTT
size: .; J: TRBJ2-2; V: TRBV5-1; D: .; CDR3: CASSLRLDTGELFF; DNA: TGCGCCAGCAGCTTACGCCTAGACACCGGGGAGCTGTTTTTT
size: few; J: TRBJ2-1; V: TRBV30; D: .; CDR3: CAWSDKGLKTFNEQFF; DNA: TGTGCCTGGAGTGACAAAGGACTCAAAACCTTCAATGAGCAGTTCTTC
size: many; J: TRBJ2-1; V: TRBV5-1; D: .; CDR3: CASSYSYNEQFF; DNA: TGCGCCAGCAGCTACAGTTACAATGAGCAGTTCTTC
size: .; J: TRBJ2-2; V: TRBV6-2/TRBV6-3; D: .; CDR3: CASSYSPGELFF; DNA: TGTGCCAGCAGTTACTCCCCCGGGGAGCTGTTTTTT
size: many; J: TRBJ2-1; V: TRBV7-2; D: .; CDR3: CASSFRVVIQNEQFF; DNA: TGTGCCAGCAGCTTTAGGGTTGTTATCCAGAATGAGCAGTTCTTC
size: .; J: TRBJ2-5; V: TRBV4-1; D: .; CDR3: CASSPIGADQETQYF; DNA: TGCGCCAGCAGCCCTATAGGGGCAGACCAAGAGACCCAGTACTTC
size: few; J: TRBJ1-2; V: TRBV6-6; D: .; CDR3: CASSHGAGYGYTF; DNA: TGTGCCAGCAGCCACGGGGCAGGTTATGGCTACACCTTC
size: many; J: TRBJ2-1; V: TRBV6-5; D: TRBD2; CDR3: CASSYSFASGDGEQFF; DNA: TGTGCCAGCAGTTACTCGTTCGCTAGCGGTGACGGTGAGCAGTTCTTC
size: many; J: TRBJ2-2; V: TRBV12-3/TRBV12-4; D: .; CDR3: CATVGTGELFF; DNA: TGTGCCACAGTAGGGACCGGGGAGCTGTTTTTT
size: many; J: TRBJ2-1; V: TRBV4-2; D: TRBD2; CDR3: CASSQVHLAGGENGEQFF; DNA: TGTGCCAGCAGCCAAGTGCATCTAGCGGGAGGGGAAAATGGTGAGCAGTTCTTC
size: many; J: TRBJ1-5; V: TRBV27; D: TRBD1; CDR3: CASSLRGRAGGDQPQHF; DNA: TGTGCCAGCAGTTTAAGGGGGCGGGCAGGCGGGGATCAGCCCCAGCATTTT
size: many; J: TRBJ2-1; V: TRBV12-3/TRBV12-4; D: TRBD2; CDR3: CASSQRGPYNEQFF; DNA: TGTGCCAGCAGTCAGCGGGGGCCTTACAATGAGCAGTTCTTC
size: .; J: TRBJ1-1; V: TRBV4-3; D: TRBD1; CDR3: CASSQDWGQGAGTEAFF; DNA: TGCGCCAGCAGCCAAGATTGGGGACAGGGGGCCGGCACTGAAGCTTTCTTT
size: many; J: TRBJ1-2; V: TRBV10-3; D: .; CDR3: CAIRDSWMVDGYTF; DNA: TGTGCCATACGAGACAGTTGGATGGTAGATGGCTACACCTTC
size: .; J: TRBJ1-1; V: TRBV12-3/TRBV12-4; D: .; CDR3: CASSSTSTNTEAFF; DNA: TGTGCCAGCAGTTCAACATCCACGAACACTGAAGCTTTCTTT
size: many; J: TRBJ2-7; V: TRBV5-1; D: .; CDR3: CASSFVVRGLSDTPYEQYF; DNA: TGCGCCAGCAGCTTTGTAGTCCGGGGTTTGAGCGACACCCCCTACGAGCAGTACTTC
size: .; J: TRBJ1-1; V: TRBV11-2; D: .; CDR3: CASSSQGAEAFF; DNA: TGTGCCAGCAGCTCGCAGGGAGCTGAAGCTTTCTTT
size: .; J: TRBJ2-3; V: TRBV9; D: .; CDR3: CASSDAGGNTDTQYF; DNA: TGTGCCAGCAGCGATGCAGGGGGGAACACAGATACGCAGTATTTT
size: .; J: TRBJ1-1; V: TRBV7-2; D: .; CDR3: CASSLRNLNTEAFF; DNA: TGTGCCAGCAGCTTACGTAATTTGAACACTGAAGCTTTCTTT